This T cell receptor (beta chain) was captured in a study of blood T cell repertoires in COVID-19. A note on this clone: At the DNA level, this CDR3 is encoded by other sequences in the same sample as well.

Per the authors' pipeline: Counts of nucleated cells, estimated from reference gene primer amplification, were obtained. TCRdb's table, derived via immunoSEQ multiplex PCR, lists solely in-frame clones and lacks some. D and trimming were read from the DNA, whereas the V and J calls and clone size are those reported in that table. This table has around 260,000 clones, more than 85% appearing once. Germline loops: CDR1 SGHNT, CDR2 YENEEA. CDR3 length: 13 residues. V was pared by 0 bases and J by 10 bases, with 7 bases between. Patients from Seattle were sampled longitudinally, starting during active infection.

The receptor comes from a woman in her 30s with COVID-19, enrolled during active disease. V usage is TRBV11-3 and J usage is TRBJ1-6; D remains ambiguous. Sequencing was carried out using peripheral blood. CDR3 nucleotide sequence: TGTGCCAGCAGCTTAGATAGGGAGTCACCCCTCCACTTT. Its translation: CASSLDRESPLHF.